This T cell receptor beta chain was recorded in a study of T cells after yellow fever vaccination (dated by TCRdb to 2018 to 2020). Regarding the complete study: The SMART-Seq v4 Ultra Low Input RNA kit was used to prepare libraries from fractions with low cell numbers. To follow T-cell clones before and after primary and booster YFV17D yellow fever vaccination, bulk TCR alpha and beta repertoires were sequenced over time. The cohort comprised two healthy male donors, one aged 18 to 30 and one aged 30 to 40 years. Blood samples were taken at several timepoints before and after primary and secondary immunization, and bulk PBMC replicates and cell subsets were isolated.

TCR cDNA was made using 5'RACE template switching, a step that added a universal primer site and unique molecular identifiers. Priming of cDNA synthesis was performed from both the TCR alpha and TCR beta constant segments. Library amplification involved two PCR steps, and the second step added sample barcodes and sequencing adapters. Libraries were sequenced on Illumina HiSeq 2500 (2x100 bp) or NovaSeq (2x150 bp). Under the source paper's analysis protocol: Demultiplexing of reads and collapsing into UMI consensus sequences were performed with MIGEC, and V(D)J alignment was carried out with MiXCR. Clonotypes responding to the vaccine were identified with edgeR on replicate PBMC samples, with the criteria of FDR below 0.01 and a log2 fold change above 5 up to day 15. Each bulk clonotype was labeled CD4 or CD8 based on which sequenced repertoire, CD4 or CD8, contained the clonotype at higher abundance. In-frame beta chains were kept once TCRdb had trimmed the public reads at Q25 with fastp and called clones with MiXCR. Rows with a matching CDR3 protein are joined into one entry that keeps the most common DNA and genes. The V and J calls follow TCRdb's processing rather than the paper's. The sample table lists about 210,000 distinct CDR3 sequences, over 6.5% of them with a count of one. The ten largest account for about 0.95% of the sample.

Via the germline V gene, CDR1 is ENHRY and CDR2 SYGVKD. Including the terminal cysteine and phenylalanine, the CDR3 comprises 12 residues. CDR3 DNA is the only sequence kept; it has 36 bases, read in frame from the first base. The germline ends are 7 bases apart after V is trimmed by 2 bases and J by 5 bases. What the treatment or condition label conveys for this sample: live attenuated yellow fever vaccine strain. A standard Ficoll-Paque protocol was used to isolate PBMCs from peripheral blood. Dynabeads CD4 and CD8 positive selection kits were used to isolate the CD4 and CD8 T-cell fractions. TriZol was used to extract RNA from bulk PBMCs, CD4 and CD8 fractions, and dextramer-positive and dextramer-negative fractions. Ten or more counts support this clonotype. Its recognized antigen is unknown. Qualities for individual bases were not recorded, and no much larger clone is one base off. The investigation overall reported the following: A small fraction of clonotypes appeared in both the CD4 and CD8 compartments, likely as a result of convergent recombination. FACS-sorted repertoires could contain abundant contaminating clonotypes from the bulk population, so computational filtering was required. The study included only two donors, which limits how far the findings can be generalized. Most clones expanded after primary vaccination were re-detected after the booster (96% of CD4 and more than 70% of CD8), suggesting broad memory maintenance. Compared with the primary T-cell response, the secondary T-cell response was faster but weaker, reaching its peak on day 5 rather than on day 15.

Recombination linked TRBV10-3 to TRBJ2-7; the D gene identity is not certain. The clonotype originates from a man younger than 40 who received the YFV17D yellow fever vaccine. The material was CD4+ T cells sorted from PBMCs, obtained on the day of the yellow fever booster vaccination. The nucleotide sequence is given as TGTGCCATCAGTGAGCAGGACCACGAGCAGTACTTC. This is translated as CAISEQDHEQYF.